Reported below is one T cell receptor beta chain. The antigen is undetermined. The data belong to a study of cytomegalovirus exposure and HLA in healthy donors. Study-level information: Later, an analysis reported that the 95 to 150 validation repertoires had used the same platform as the approximately 690 first-cohort repertoires.

Repertoires were generated with immunoSEQ multiplex PCR, while TCRdb's copy carries only in-frame clones and drops some. The sample lists 130,000 to 150,000 clones, nearly 90% occurring once. Trimming removed 0 bases from V and 5 bases from J, with 11 bases in between. CDR1 and CDR2 from the germline V gene are SGHTS and YDEGEE. The CDR3 has 14 residues. The study's findings and limits: Whilst most TCR sequences proved rare, a subset of public TCRs occurred across many donors. The study designated 150 to 200 TCR beta chains cytomegalovirus-associated. Specificity of a few CMV-associated chains for CMV antigens was verified in vitro.

The sequence derives from a woman under 30 in good health and CMV-seropositive. Sequenced material: PBMCs. This chain connects TRBV5-8 to TRBJ1-1, with D tentatively TRBD1 (5 bases). The CDR3 sequence: CASSLAGGGTEAFF. In DNA form, the CDR3 reads TGTGCCAGCAGCTTGGCAGGTGGGGGGACTGAAGCTTTCTTT.